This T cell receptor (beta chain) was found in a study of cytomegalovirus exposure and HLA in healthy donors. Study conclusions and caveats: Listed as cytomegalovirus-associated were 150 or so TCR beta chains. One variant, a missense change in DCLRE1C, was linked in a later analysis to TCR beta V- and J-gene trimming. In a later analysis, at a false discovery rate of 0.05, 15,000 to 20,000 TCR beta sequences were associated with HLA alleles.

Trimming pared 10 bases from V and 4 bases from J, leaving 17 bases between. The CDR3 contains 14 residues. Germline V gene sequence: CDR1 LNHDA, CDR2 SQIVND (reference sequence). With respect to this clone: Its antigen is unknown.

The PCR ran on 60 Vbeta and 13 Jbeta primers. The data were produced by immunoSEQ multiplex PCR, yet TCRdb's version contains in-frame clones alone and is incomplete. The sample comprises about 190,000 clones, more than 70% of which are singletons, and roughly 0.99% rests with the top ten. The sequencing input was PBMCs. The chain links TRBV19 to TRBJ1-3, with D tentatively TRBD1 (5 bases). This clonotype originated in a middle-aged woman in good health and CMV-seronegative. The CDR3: CATSRGGSGNTIYF. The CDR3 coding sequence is TGTGCCACCTCCCGCGGGGGGTCAGGAAACACCATATATTTT. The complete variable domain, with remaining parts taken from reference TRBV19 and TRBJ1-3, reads DGGITQSPKYLFRKEGQNVTLSCEQNLNHDAMYWYRQDPGQGLRLIYYSQIVNDFQKGDIAEGYSVSREKKESFPLTVTSAQKNPTAFYLCATSRGGSGNTIYFGEGSWLTVV.